Described below is a single TCR beta chain sequence and its context. Its cognate antigen is unknown. These data belong to a study of cytomegalovirus exposure and HLA in healthy donors. The V segment lost 3 bases and the J segment 3 bases; nucleotides outside the gene matches: 4. Germline values: CDR1 KGHSH, CDR2 LQKENI. The CDR3 totals 15 residues. PCR employed 60 Vbeta and 13 Jbeta primers. The repertoire was sequenced with immunoSEQ multiplex PCR; TCRdb's copy has only in-frame clones and lacks some. The sample shows roughly 240,000 clones, around 80% of them seen only once. Whole-study results and caveats: Across HLA loci, a later analysis found differing TCR association rates, with DRB1 most and HLA-C fewest.

The receptor was isolated from a woman aged 35 to 49 in good health and CMV-seropositive. The chain couples TRBV18 to TRBJ2-7, with TRBD2 matching 11 bases. The sequenced material came from PBMCs. CDR3: CASSPGTSGFYEQYF. In nucleotides, the CDR3 is TGTGCCAGCTCACCCGGGACTAGCGGCTTCTACGAGCAGTACTTC.